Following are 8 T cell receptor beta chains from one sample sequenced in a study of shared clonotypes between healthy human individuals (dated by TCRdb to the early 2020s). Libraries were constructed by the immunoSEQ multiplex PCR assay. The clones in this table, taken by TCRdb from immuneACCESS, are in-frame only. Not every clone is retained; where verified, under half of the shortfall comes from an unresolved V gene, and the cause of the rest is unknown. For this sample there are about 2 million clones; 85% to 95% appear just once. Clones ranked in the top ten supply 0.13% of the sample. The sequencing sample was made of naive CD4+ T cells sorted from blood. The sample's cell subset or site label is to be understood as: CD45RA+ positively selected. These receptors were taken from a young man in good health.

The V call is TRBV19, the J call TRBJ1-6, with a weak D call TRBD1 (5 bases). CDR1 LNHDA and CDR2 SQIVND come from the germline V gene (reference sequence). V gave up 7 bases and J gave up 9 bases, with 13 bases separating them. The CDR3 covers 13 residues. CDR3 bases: TGTGCCAGTAAATCAGGGAGGACTTCACCCCTCCACTTT. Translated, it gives CASKSGRTSPLHF.

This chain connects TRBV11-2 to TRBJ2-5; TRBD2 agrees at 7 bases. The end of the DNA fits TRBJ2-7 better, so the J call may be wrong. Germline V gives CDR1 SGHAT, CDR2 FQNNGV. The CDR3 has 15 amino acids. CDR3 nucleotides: TGTGCCAGCAGCCCGGAGCGGGGCCCTTCCTACGAGCAGTACTTC. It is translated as CASSPERGPSYEQYF.

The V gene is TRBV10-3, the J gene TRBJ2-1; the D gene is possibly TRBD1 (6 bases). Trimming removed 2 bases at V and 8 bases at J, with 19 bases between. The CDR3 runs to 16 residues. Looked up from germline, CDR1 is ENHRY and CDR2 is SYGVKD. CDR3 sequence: CAISEATQGVRHEQFF. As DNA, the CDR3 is TGTGCCATCAGTGAGGCGACACAGGGTGTGAGACATGAGCAGTTCTTC.

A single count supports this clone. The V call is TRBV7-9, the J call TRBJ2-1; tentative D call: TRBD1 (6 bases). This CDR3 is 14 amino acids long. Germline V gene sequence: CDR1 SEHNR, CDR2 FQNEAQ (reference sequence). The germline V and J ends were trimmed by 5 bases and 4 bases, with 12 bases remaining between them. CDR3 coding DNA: TGTGCCAGCAGCCATCAGGGGCCTTACAATGAGCAGTTCTTC. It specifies CASSHQGPYNEQFF.

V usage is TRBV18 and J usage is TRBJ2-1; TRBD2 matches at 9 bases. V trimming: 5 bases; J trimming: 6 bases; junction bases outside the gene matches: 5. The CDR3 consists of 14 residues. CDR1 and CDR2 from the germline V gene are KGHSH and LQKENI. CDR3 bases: TGTGCCAGCTCATCGACTAGCGGTTTCAATGAGCAGTTCTTC. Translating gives CASSSTSGFNEQFF.

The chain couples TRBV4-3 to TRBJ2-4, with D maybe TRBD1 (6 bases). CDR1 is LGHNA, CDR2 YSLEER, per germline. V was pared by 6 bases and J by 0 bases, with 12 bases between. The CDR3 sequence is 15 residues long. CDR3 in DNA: TGCGCCAGCAGACCTACAGGGATAGCCAAAAACATTCAGTACTTC. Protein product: CASRPTGIAKNIQYF.

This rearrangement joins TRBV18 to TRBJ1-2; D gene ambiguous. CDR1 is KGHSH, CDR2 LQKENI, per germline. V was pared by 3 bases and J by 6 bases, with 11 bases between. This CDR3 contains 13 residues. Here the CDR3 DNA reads TGTGCCAGCTCACCGCTCAATGGTCATGGCTACACCTTC. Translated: CASSPLNGHGYTF.

The CDR3 region has the DNA TGTGCCAGCAGTGGGGACAGCCCTAACTATGGCTACACCTTC. Amino acid sequence: CASSGDSPNYGYTF. This sequence joins TRBV2 and TRBJ1-2, with 7 bases matching TRBD1. Germline V gene data show CDR1 as SNHLY and CDR2 as FYNNEI. The J segment lost 0 bases and the V segment lost 4 bases, leaving 2 bases of the junction unmatched. The CDR3 runs to 14 residues.